The source of this T cell receptor beta chain is a study of post-analysis software for immune sequencing data. Study results and limitations: For normalized Chao1 diversity, multiple sclerosis patients scored significantly lower than controls did. Strong same-batch co-clustering of samples appeared with F measure clustering.

Points on this clonotype: Its antigen remains unidentified.

Researchers reported that TCR beta cDNA libraries carried unique molecular identifiers. T cells numbering roughly 0.9 to 11 million gave rise to 500,000 or so cDNA molecules. Each CDR3 protein is one row after TCRdb ran MiXCR on the PCR reads. The sample consists of under 900,000 distinct CDR3 sequences, around 53% of them appearing once. This receptor was identified in a girl aged 5 to 17 with multiple sclerosis. Sequenced input: blood.

CDR3 sequence: CASDPSPGALETQYF. The CDR3 DNA is TGTGCCAGCGACCCCTCGCCAGGGGCCCTCGAGACCCAGTACTTC. The gene calls are TRBV6-5 and TRBJ2-7, with D perhaps matching TRBD1 (6 bases). TRBJ2-5 explains the end of the DNA better; the J call may be wrong. CDR3 length: 15 amino acids. The germline gives CDR1 MNHEY, CDR2 SVGAGI.